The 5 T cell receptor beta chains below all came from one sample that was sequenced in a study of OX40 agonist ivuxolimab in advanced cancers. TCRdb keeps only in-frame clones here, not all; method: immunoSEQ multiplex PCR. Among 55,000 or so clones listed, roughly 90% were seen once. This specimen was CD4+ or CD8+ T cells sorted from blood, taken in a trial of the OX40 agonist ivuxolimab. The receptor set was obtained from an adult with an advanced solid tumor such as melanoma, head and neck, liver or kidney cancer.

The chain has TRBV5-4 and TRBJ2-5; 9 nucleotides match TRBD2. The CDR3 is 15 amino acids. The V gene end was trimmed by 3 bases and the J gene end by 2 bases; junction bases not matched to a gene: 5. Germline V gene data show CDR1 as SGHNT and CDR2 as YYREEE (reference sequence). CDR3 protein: CASSSLLAGQETQYF. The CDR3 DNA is TGTGCCAGCAGCTCTCTGCTAGCGGGGCAAGAGACCCAGTACTTC.

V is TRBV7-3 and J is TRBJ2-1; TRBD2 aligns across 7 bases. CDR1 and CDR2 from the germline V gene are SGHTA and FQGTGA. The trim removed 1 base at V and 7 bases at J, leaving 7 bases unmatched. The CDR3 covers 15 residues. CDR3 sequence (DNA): TGTGCCAGCAGCTTAAGTGGGACTATTGGGAATGAGCAGTTCTTC. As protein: CASSLSGTIGNEQFF.

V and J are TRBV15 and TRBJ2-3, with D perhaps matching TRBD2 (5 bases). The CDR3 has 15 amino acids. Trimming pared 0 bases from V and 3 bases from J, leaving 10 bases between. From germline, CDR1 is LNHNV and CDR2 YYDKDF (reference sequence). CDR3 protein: CATSRDPLATDTQYF. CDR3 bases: TGTGCCACCAGCAGAGATCCTCTAGCTACAGATACGCAGTATTTT.

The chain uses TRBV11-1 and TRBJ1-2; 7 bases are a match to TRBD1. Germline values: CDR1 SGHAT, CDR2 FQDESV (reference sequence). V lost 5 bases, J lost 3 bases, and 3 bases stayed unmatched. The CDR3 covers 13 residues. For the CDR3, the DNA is TGTGCCAGCAGCAAAGGGGGCGACTATGGCTACACCTTC. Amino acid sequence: CASSKGGDYGYTF.

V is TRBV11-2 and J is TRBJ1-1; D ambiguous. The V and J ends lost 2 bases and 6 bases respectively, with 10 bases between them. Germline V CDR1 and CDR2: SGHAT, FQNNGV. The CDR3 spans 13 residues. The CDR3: CASSLTFRAEAFF. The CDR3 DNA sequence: TGTGCCAGCAGCTTAACTTTTCGGGCTGAAGCTTTCTTT.